What follows are 29 T cell receptor beta chains derived from one specimen sequenced in a study of metastatic and nonmetastatic thyroid tumors. Patients had received no treatment of any kind before thyroid surgery. TCRdb re-called clones via MiXCR from the PCR reads. This sample has some 26,000 clones; 20% to 25% occur once, and the top ten carry 4.4%. Input material: adjacent normal tissue. Receptors were obtained from a female donor with papillary thyroid cancer or a benign thyroid nodule (not recorded which). Some clones in this sample may be carry-over from other donors' samples.

This clone was counted between two and nine times. V is TRBV19 and J is TRBJ2-2; either TRBD1 or TRBD2 may fit D (6 bases each). CDR3 length: 15 residues. Trimming left V 6 bases short and J 6 bases short, with 17 bases between. CDR1 LNHDA and CDR2 SQIVND come from the germline V gene (reference sequence). Here the CDR3 DNA reads TGTGCCAGTAGGCGTTTCCTGAGGGGGGCCGGGGAGCTGTTTTTT. Its translation is CASRRFLRGAGELFF. Full variable domain (rest looked up from reference TRBV19 and TRBJ2-2): DGGITQSPKYLFRKEGQNVTLSCEQNLNHDAMYWYRQDPGQGLRLIYYSQIVNDFQKGDIAEGYSVSREKKESFPLTVTSAQKNPTAFYLCASRRFLRGAGELFFGEGSRLTVL.

The V call is TRBV20-1, the J call TRBJ1-1, with D possibly TRBD1 on 6 matching bases. V was pared by 0 bases and J by 4 bases, with 12 bases between. Germline CDR1 DFQATT, CDR2 SNEGSKA (reference sequence). The CDR3 consists of 14 residues. The CDR3 region is CSARDQGRGTEAFF. The CDR3 DNA reads as TGCAGTGCTAGAGACCAGGGGAGAGGCACTGAAGCTTTCTTT.

This clone was observed many times. V is TRBV9 and J is TRBJ2-5; TRBD1 might be the D (5 bases). The germline CDR1 and CDR2 sequences are SGDLS and YYNGEE. Deletions cut 4 bases from V and 2 bases from J, with 9 bases between. The CDR3 is 13 amino acids. The CDR3 nucleotides are TGTGCCAGCAGCCCTAGGGGTCAAGAGACCCAGTACTTC. Translated, it gives CASSPRGQETQYF.

The DNA of the CDR3 is TGTGCCTGGAGGGCAGGGGGCCAGGAGACCCAGTACTTC. The encoded protein is CAWRAGGQETQYF. This chain uses TRBV30 with TRBJ2-5; TRBD1 matches at 8 bases. The CDR3 covers 13 residues. J gave up 5 bases and V 3 bases, and 5 bases lay outside the gene matches. Germline V gene data show CDR1 as GTSNPN and CDR2 as SVGIG (reference sequence).

This clone was picked up many times. V gene TRBV11-1 combines with J gene TRBJ1-3; D uncertain. V was cut by 5 bases and J by 0 bases, with 14 bases left in between. Germline V CDR1 and CDR2: SGHAT, FQDESV (reference sequence). The CDR3 runs 16 residues. CDR3 coding DNA: TGTGCCAGCAGCCCCTCCCGCAGGCCCTCTGGAAACACCATATATTTT. Its protein is CASSPSRRPSGNTIYF.

This clone ranks as large. Other nucleotide sequences from this sample produce the same CDR3. The CDR3 protein is CASSLTTNSYEQYF. The CDR3, as DNA: TGTGCCAGCAGTTTGACGACTAACTCCTACGAGCAGTACTTC. The chain is built from TRBV27 and TRBJ2-7; D is perhaps TRBD2 (5 bases). The germline CDR1 and CDR2 sequences are MNHEY and SMNVEV (reference sequence). The CDR3 has 14 residues. V was shortened by 3 bases and J by 0 bases, with 9 bases between the two germline ends.

The rearrangement joins TRBV19 to TRBJ1-1; no reliable D call. V lost 6 bases to trimming and J lost 10 bases, with 21 bases between them. The CDR3 extends over 14 amino acids. Germline V gene data show CDR1 as LNHDA and CDR2 as SQIVND (reference sequence). CDR3 in amino acids: CASSPYIRRTGAFF. In DNA form, the CDR3 reads TGTGCCAGTAGCCCTTACATCCGCCGAACGGGAGCTTTCTTT. The variable domain in full, with the rest retrieved from reference TRBV19 and TRBJ1-1, is DGGITQSPKYLFRKEGQNVTLSCEQNLNHDAMYWYRQDPGQGLRLIYYSQIVNDFQKGDIAEGYSVSREKKESFPLTVTSAQKNPTAFYLCASSPYIRRTGAFFGQGTRLTVV.

This clone was recorded a few times. Here the CDR3 reads CAISLAVATYEQYF. CDR3 nucleotide sequence: TGTGCCATCAGCCTAGCTGTGGCAACCTACGAGCAGTACTTC. The chain employs TRBV10-3 and TRBJ2-7, with D tentatively TRBD2 (5 bases). Germline V CDR1 and CDR2: ENHRY, SYGVKD. The germline V and J ends were trimmed by 6 bases and 2 bases, with 14 bases remaining between them. This CDR3 is built from 14 residues.

With respect to this clone: The germline gene is not matched at one end of the junction; a read error may be the cause. The gene calls are TRBV20-1 and TRBJ2-1, with a weak D call TRBD2 (6 bases). Germline-derived CDR1 and CDR2 are DFQATT and SNEGSKA (reference sequence). This CDR3 region has 13 residues. The chain's CDR3 is CSPSTGVETEQFF. The CDR3 bases are TGCAGTCCTAGTACGGGGGTAGAGACTGAGCAGTTCTTC.

The chain recombines TRBV2 with TRBJ2-4, with D perhaps matching TRBD1 (7 bases). Germline assignment: CDR1 SNHLY and CDR2 FYNNEI. The CDR3 has 19 amino acids. V was trimmed by 0 bases and J by 0 bases, leaving 18 bases between them. The CDR3 is CASSEAWAGGPIAKNIQYF. The DNA of the CDR3 is TGTGCCAGCAGTGAAGCTTGGGCAGGGGGGCCTATAGCCAAAAACATTCAGTACTTC.

A note on this clone: With a much larger clone just one base away, this may be a read error. The rearrangement links TRBV5-4 to TRBJ2-1; D unresolved. Germline lookup yields CDR1 SGHNT and CDR2 YYREEE (reference sequence). The CDR3 covers 16 residues. The CDR3 region is CSSSFSEWAHYNEQFF. For the CDR3, the DNA is TGTTCCAGCAGCTTTTCTGAGTGGGCCCACTACAATGAGCAGTTCTTC.

In its sample, this clone ranks as medium-sized (0.01 to 0.1%). The chain links TRBV10-3 to TRBJ1-6, with TRBD1 matching 10 bases. With 9 bases clipped from V and 7 bases from J, the junction kept 9 bases outside the gene matches. The CDR3 runs 15 residues. Germline V gives CDR1 ENHRY, CDR2 SYGVKD. The CDR3 nucleotides read TGTGCCATAAGCCCCGGGACAGGGGCAAATTCACCCCTCCACTTT. This encodes CAISPGTGANSPLHF.

This clone is medium-sized within its sample. The V and J genes are TRBV10-1 and TRBJ2-1; 8 bases fit TRBD2. The CDR3 consists of 16 residues. Germline V gene sequence: CDR1 WNHNN, CDR2 SYGVQD (reference sequence). V was pared by 8 bases and J by 0 bases, with 9 bases of the junction left unmatched. DNA of the CDR3: TGCGCCAGCCTAGAAAGCGGGACTAGCTCCTACAATGAGCAGTTCTTC. Translation: CASLESGTSSYNEQFF.

The chain combines TRBV2 with TRBJ1-1; the D is unclear. From germline, CDR1 is SNHLY and CDR2 FYNNEI. V was pared by 7 bases and J by 0 bases, with 9 bases between. CDR3 size: 13 residues. This chain's CDR3 is CASIFQMNTEAFF. In DNA, the CDR3 is TGTGCCAGCATTTTCCAGATGAACACTGAAGCTTTCTTT.

This clone occurred many times. The V call is TRBV20-1, the J call TRBJ1-1; TRBD1 aligns across 8 bases. Germline V CDR1 and CDR2: DFQATT, SNEGSKA (reference sequence). This CDR3 spans 15 amino acids. After removal of 3 bases from V and 1 base from J, the junction contained 7 bases not matched to a gene. DNA of the CDR3: TGCAGTGCTAGGGTCAGGGGGCAGGGGAACACTGAAGCTTTCTTT. Translating gives CSARVRGQGNTEAFF.

About this clone: The germline gene is not matched at one end of the junction; a read error may be the cause. The chain links TRBV7-2 to TRBJ2-7; D might be TRBD2 (5 bases). The CDR3 length is 12 residues. In germline, CDR1 is SGHTA, CDR2 FQGNSA. CDR3 sequence: CACNPLPGSVNF. The CDR3 DNA reads as TGTGCCTGCAACCCCCTCCCGGGGTCTGTGAACTTC.

The rearrangement uses TRBV19 and TRBJ1-5; no clear D gene. Germline CDR1 and CDR2: LNHDA and SQIVND (reference sequence). The CDR3 runs to 15 residues. Trimming took off 3 bases at V and 13 bases at J, with 22 bases between the two ends. CDR3 sequence (DNA): TGTGCCAGTAGTATTTTAGGCCAAAACAATCATCCTCAGCATTTT. It translates to CASSILGQNNHPQHF.

This clone rates as medium-sized (0.01 to 0.1%). The chain recombines TRBV12-3 or TRBV12-4 with TRBJ2-2, with D uncertain. Trimming removed 8 bases at V and 0 bases at J, with 7 bases between. The CDR3 covers 13 residues. The CDR3 here is CASEPANTGELFF. DNA for the CDR3: TGTGCCAGCGAGCCTGCGAACACCGGGGAGCTGTTTTTT.

V is TRBV28 and J is TRBJ2-6, with D hard to call. Germline-derived CDR1 and CDR2 are MDHEN and SYDVKM. This CDR3 is built from 18 residues. V shed 5 bases and J shed 0 bases, with 17 bases lying between them. CDR3 sequence: CASSPHPVHHSGANVLTF. The CDR3 DNA reads as TGTGCCAGCAGTCCCCACCCGGTACACCACTCTGGGGCCAACGTCCTGACTTTC.

This clone has a handful of counts. This rearrangement joins TRBV20-1 to TRBJ1-1, with D tentatively TRBD1 (5 bases). The germline gives CDR1 DFQATT, CDR2 SNEGSKA (reference sequence). The CDR3 runs 12 residues. Trimming removed 5 bases at V and 5 bases at J, with 12 bases between. The CDR3 DNA follows: TGCAGTGCTCCCCAAAAGGGGACTGAAGCTTTCTTT. This gives the protein CSAPQKGTEAFF.

There are many counts of this clone. The chain recombines TRBV5-1 with TRBJ1-3; possibly TRBD1 for D (6 bases). The germline CDR1 and CDR2 sequences are SGHRS and YFSETQ. Trimming took 4 bases from V and 4 from J, leaving 12 bases between them. CDR3 length equals 14 residues. This CDR3 reads CASSTGTRGNTIYF. CDR3 bases: TGCGCCAGCAGCACTGGGACAAGGGGAAACACCATATATTTT.

This clone was seen many times. This chain links TRBV2 with TRBJ1-5; D remains unclear. V lost 4 bases, J lost 1 base, and 17 bases lay in between. The CDR3 is 17 residues long. Germline CDR1 SNHLY, CDR2 FYNNEI. The DNA of the CDR3 is TGTGCCAGCAGTGTATCCCAGGAAGGACTGAGCAATCAGCCCCAGCATTTT. The encoded protein is CASSVSQEGLSNQPQHF.

The rearrangement uses TRBV28 and TRBJ2-2; 14 bases fit TRBD2. The germline gives CDR1 MDHEN, CDR2 SYDVKM. V trimming: 2 bases; J trimming: 8 bases; junction bases outside the gene matches: 13. The CDR3 runs to 19 residues. The CDR3 loop reads CASSLERRGLAGVLGELFF. Written as DNA, the CDR3 is TGTGCCAGCAGTTTAGAAAGGCGGGGACTAGCGGGAGTTCTAGGGGAGCTGTTTTTT.

Concerning this clone: The CDR3 ends on some other residue instead of the conserved phenylalanine or tryptophan, so this is likely a read error. V usage is TRBV20-1 and J usage is TRBJ1-1; D is unclear. CDR3 length: 13 residues. Trimming pared 1 base from V and 7 bases from J, leaving 13 bases between. Germline V CDR1 and CDR2: DFQATT, SNEGSKA (reference sequence). The chain's CDR3 is CSARGWYNDEAFS. The CDR3 DNA sequence: TGCAGTGCTAGAGGGTGGTATAACGATGAAGCTTTCTCT.

This clone has ten or more counts. The chain has TRBV29-1 and TRBJ2-2; no definite D call. This CDR3 contains 13 residues. V was clipped by 6 bases and J by 2 bases, with 10 bases between them. Germline assignment: CDR1 SQVTM and CDR2 ANQGSEA. CDR3 loop: CSVRTVNTGELFF. In nucleotides, the CDR3 is TGCAGCGTCCGGACGGTTAACACCGGGGAGCTGTTTTTT.

Many counts were recorded for this clone. This rearrangement joins TRBV29-1 to TRBJ2-1; 9 nucleotides agree with TRBD2. The junction had 12 bases not matched to a gene; V was cut back by 3 bases and J by 9 bases. Germline values: CDR1 SQVTM, CDR2 ANQGSEA. The CDR3 is made up of 15 amino acids. CDR3 residues: CSVDRVASGIREQFF. The CDR3, as DNA: TGCAGCGTTGATAGGGTGGCTAGCGGGATACGTGAGCAGTTCTTC.

By sample share, this clone is medium-sized. In DNA, the CDR3 is TGTGCCAGCACCCAGAGGCGGGAGGGCCGTGAGCAGTTCTTC. Its translation: CASTQRREGREQFF. V and J are TRBV6-1 and TRBJ2-1, with TRBD2 identical over 9 bases. Germline loops: CDR1 MNHNS, CDR2 SASEGT. The trim removed 7 bases at V and 9 bases at J, leaving 10 bases unmatched. The length of the CDR3 is 14 residues.

There are many counts of this clone. The CDR3 sequence: CASSPGSAENYGYTF. Here the CDR3 DNA reads TGTGCCAGCAGCCCAGGGTCGGCTGAGAACTATGGCTACACCTTC. V is TRBV7-2 and J is TRBJ1-2; D may be TRBD1 (5 bases). This CDR3 is 15 amino acids long. V lost 5 bases, J lost 2 bases, and 15 bases lay in between. Germline V gene sequence: CDR1 SGHTA, CDR2 FQGNSA.

This sequence joins TRBV19 and TRBJ1-1; D is unclear. V was clipped by 3 bases and J by 1 base, with 6 bases between them. This CDR3 is built from 13 residues. Germline CDR1 LNHDA, CDR2 SQIVND (reference sequence). DNA of the CDR3: TGTGCCAGTAGTATGGCTGCGAACACTGAAGCTTTCTTT. It specifies CASSMAANTEAFF. Full variable domain (missing parts from reference TRBV19 and TRBJ1-1): DGGITQSPKYLFRKEGQNVTLSCEQNLNHDAMYWYRQDPGQGLRLIYYSQIVNDFQKGDIAEGYSVSREKKESFPLTVTSAQKNPTAFYLCASSMAANTEAFFGQGTRLTVV.